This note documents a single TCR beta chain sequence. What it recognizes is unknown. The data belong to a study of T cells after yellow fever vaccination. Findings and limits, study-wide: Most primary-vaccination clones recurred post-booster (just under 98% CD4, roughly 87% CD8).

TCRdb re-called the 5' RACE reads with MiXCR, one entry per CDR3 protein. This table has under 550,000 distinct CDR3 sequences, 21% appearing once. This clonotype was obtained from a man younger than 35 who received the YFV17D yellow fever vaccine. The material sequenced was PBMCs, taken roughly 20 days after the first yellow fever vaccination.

CDR3 bases: TGTGCCAGCAGCCAAAAGACGGCGGTCCCCGGGGAGCTGTTTTTT. Translated: CASSQKTAVPGELFF. This chain connects TRBV4-2 to TRBJ2-2; no clear D. The CDR3 totals 15 residues. V was clipped by 2 bases and J by 6 bases, with 13 bases between them. Germline loops: CDR1 LGHNA, CDR2 YNFKEQ.